These 14 T cell receptor beta chains were sequenced from one sample in a study of blood T cells in healthy people across ages (dated by TCRdb to the mid-2010s). The method was 5' RACE. The sequencer listed for this sample is Illumina HiSeq 2500. The second PCR ran for roughly 7 to 11 cycles and used a J-beta primer mix along with a sample-barcoded 5' primer. TCRdb applied fastp at Q25 and MiXCR to the public reads, then kept only in-frame beta chains. Rows merge per CDR3 protein into single entries with the most common DNA and genes. This sample lists around 500,000 distinct CDR3 sequences; 27% were detected once. The ten largest make up 3% to 4.5% of the sample. This sample was shared with a second study, whose subject was T cells of mothers and their children.

Material: blood. The receptors here all came from a boy aged 2 to 10 in good health.

This clonotype was observed many times. V is TRBV30 and J is TRBJ1-2; the D gene is possibly TRBD1 (5 bases). CDR3 length: 15 residues. V was shortened by 3 bases and J by 5 bases, with 19 bases between the two germline ends. CDR1 is GTSNPN, CDR2 SVGIG, per germline (reference sequence). The CDR3 DNA follows: TGTGCCTGGAGCCTCGTCAGGGACCCAAAATATGGCTACACCTTC. It encodes CAWSLVRDPKYGYTF.

The chain uses TRBV12-3 or TRBV12-4 and TRBJ2-3; the D gene is possibly TRBD1 (6 bases). The V end lost 5 bases, the J end lost 9 bases, and 18 bases lay between the germline ends. The CDR3 is 14 amino acids. Here the CDR3 DNA reads TGTGCCAGCAGTCCCGGGACGGGTCAGGGGACGCAGTATTTT. Amino acid sequence: CASSPGTGQGTQYF.

This clonotype was found a few times. The CDR3 loop is CASSLGPENTEAFF. The CDR3 nucleotides read TGTGCCAGCAGCTTGGGGCCGGAAAACACTGAAGCTTTCTTT. The genes are TRBV5-5 and TRBJ1-1, with no clear D. V lost 0 bases, J lost 2 bases, and 8 bases lay in between. CDR1 is SGHKS, CDR2 YYEKEE, per germline (reference sequence). The CDR3 contains 14 residues.

The rearrangement joins TRBV9 to TRBJ2-3, with 13 bases lining up with TRBD2. The ends lost 4 bases at V and 7 bases at J; junction bases unmatched: 12. This CDR3 contains 17 residues. Germline assignment: CDR1 SGDLS and CDR2 YYNGEE. This CDR3 reads CASSPGLAGAPRYTQYF. CDR3 sequence (DNA): TGTGCCAGCAGCCCTGGACTAGCGGGGGCCCCGAGGTATACGCAGTATTTT. Full variable domain (missing parts from reference TRBV9 and TRBJ2-3): DSGVTQTPKHLITATGQRVTLRCSPRSGDLSVYWYQQSLDQGLQFLIQYYNGEERAKGNILERFSAQQFPDLHSELNLSSLELGDSALYFCASSPGLAGAPRYTQYFGPGTRLTVL.

Many counts were recorded for this clonotype. This sequence joins TRBV7-9 and TRBJ2-7; a weak D match, TRBD2 (6 bases). V lost 2 bases to trimming and J lost 2 bases, with 10 bases between them. The CDR3 is 14 amino acids. Germline assignment: CDR1 SEHNR and CDR2 FQNEAQ (reference sequence). The CDR3 sequence is CASSLRAGAYEQYF. The CDR3 bases are TGTGCCAGCAGCTTAAGAGCGGGTGCCTACGAGCAGTACTTC.

This sequence joins TRBV6-6 and TRBJ1-1, with D tentatively TRBD1 (6 bases). CDR3 length: 14 amino acids. Trimming pared 6 bases from V and 3 bases from J, leaving 14 bases between. CDR1 is MNHNY and CDR2 is SVGAGI in the germline V gene (reference sequence). CDR3: CASSPTQGYTEAFF. The CDR3 DNA reads TGTGCCAGCAGCCCTACTCAGGGGTACACTGAAGCTTTCTTT.

In this sample, this clonotype turned up a few times. The rearrangement joins TRBV20-1 to TRBJ2-3; 13 bases are a match to TRBD2. V lost 6 bases and J lost 4; bases outside the gene matches: 4. The V gene's germline CDR1 is DFQATT and CDR2 SNEGSKA (reference sequence). This CDR3 comprises 14 residues. For the CDR3, the DNA is TGCAGTGCGCTACTAGCGGGAGGGCCAGATACGCAGTATTTT. Protein product: CSALLAGGPDTQYF.

This chain uses TRBV6-2 or TRBV6-3 with TRBJ1-2; 7 nucleotides align to TRBD1. Germline V CDR1 and CDR2: MNHEY, SVGEGT. CDR3 length equals 14 residues. V lost 6 bases to trimming and J lost 7 bases; unmatched junction nucleotides: 11. CDR3 DNA: TGTGCCAGCAGAGACACGGGGACAGCCGGTGGCTACACCTTC. Protein sequence: CASRDTGTAGGYTF.

The CDR3 loop is CASSSPAGQIATNEKLFF. In DNA form, the CDR3 reads TGTGCCAGCAGCTCCCCCGCGGGACAGATAGCAACTAATGAAAAACTGTTTTTT. The chain combines TRBV7-8 with TRBJ1-4; TRBD1 agrees at 7 bases. Per germline, CDR1 SGHVS and CDR2 FQNEAQ. The CDR3 is made up of 18 amino acids. V dropped 4 bases and J dropped 0; count of bases not matched to a gene: 11.

This chain links TRBV7-9 with TRBJ2-1, with D tentatively TRBD2 (6 bases). The germline V gene has CDR1 SEHNR and CDR2 FQNEAQ (reference sequence). Trimming took off 4 bases at V and 3 bases at J, with 13 bases between the two ends. The CDR3 extends over 15 amino acids. DNA of the CDR3: TGTGCCAGCAGCTCCGGAGGGTCGGGCTACAATGAGCAGTTCTTC. Protein: CASSSGGSGYNEQFF.

This sequence joins TRBV6-1 and TRBJ2-5; TRBD1 agrees at 9 bases. The CDR3 loop spans 15 amino acids. CDR1 and CDR2 from the germline V gene are MNHNS and SASEGT. Unmatched junction bases numbered 5, after V lost 2 bases and J lost 4 bases. CDR3 region: CASSETGGRRETQYF. CDR3 DNA: TGTGCCAGCAGTGAAACAGGGGGCAGGCGAGAGACCCAGTACTTC.

The gene calls are TRBV9 and TRBJ2-5; possible D gene TRBD2, 6 bases. TRBJ2-1 explains the end of the DNA better; the J call may be wrong. Germline V gene sequence: CDR1 SGDLS, CDR2 YYNGEE. The CDR3 has 13 amino acids. The CDR3 bases are TGTGCCAGCAGCCCCGCGGGGTCTGGTGAGCAGTTCTTC. Amino acids: CASSPAGSGEQFF.

J is TRBJ2-3 and V is TRBV7-6; 11 bases are shared with TRBD2. The CDR3 has 19 residues. V shed 5 bases, J shed 4 bases, and the junction held 17 bases outside the gene matches. CDR1 SGHVS and CDR2 FNYEAQ come from the germline V gene. The DNA of the CDR3 is TGTGCCAGCAGCCCAGGGGCTAGCGGGGGGTCTTCAAAGGCAGATACGCAGTATTTT. Amino acids: CASSPGASGGSSKADTQYF. The variable domain in full, completed from reference TRBV7-6 and TRBJ2-3, reads GAGVSQSPRYKVTKRGQDVALRCDPISGHVSLYWYRQALGQGPEFLTYFNYEAQQDKSGLPNDRFSAERPEGSISTLTIQRTEQRDSAMYRCASSPGASGGSSKADTQYFGPGTRLTVL.

The rearrangement joins TRBV11-2 to TRBJ1-2; 7 nucleotides align to TRBD1. This CDR3 has 13 amino acids. Looked up from germline, CDR1 is SGHAT and CDR2 is FQNNGV. Germline trimming cut 5 bases from V and 6 bases from J; bases unmatched to any gene: 6. The CDR3 loop is CASSIRGSDGYTF. The CDR3 DNA reads TGTGCCAGCAGCATCAGGGGGTCAGATGGCTACACCTTC.